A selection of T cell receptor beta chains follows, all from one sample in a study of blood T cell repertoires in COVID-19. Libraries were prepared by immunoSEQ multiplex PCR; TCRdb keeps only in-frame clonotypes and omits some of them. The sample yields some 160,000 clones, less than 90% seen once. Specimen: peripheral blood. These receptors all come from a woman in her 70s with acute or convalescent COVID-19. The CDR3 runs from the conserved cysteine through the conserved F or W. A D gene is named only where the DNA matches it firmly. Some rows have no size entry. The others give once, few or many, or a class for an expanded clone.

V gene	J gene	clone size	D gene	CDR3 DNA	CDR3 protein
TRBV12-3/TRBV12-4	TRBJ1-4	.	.	TGTGCCAGCAGCTCACAGCTGAATGAAAAACTGTTTTTT	CASSSQLNEKLFF
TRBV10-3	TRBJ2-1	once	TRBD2	TGTGCCATCAGTGACCCCGCTAGCGGGAGGGCCTTGAATGAGCAGTTCTTC	CAISDPASGRALNEQFF
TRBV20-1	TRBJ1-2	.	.	TGCAGTGCTAGTACAGGAACTAACTATGGCTACACCTTC	CSASTGTNYGYTF
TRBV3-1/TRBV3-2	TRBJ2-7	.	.	TGTGCCAGCAGCCAAGTGGCTGCGGCGGAGCAGTACTTC	CASSQVAAAEQYF
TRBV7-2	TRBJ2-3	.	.	TGTGCCAGCAGCTTAGTGGCAATAAGCACAGATACGCAGTATTTT	CASSLVAISTDTQYF
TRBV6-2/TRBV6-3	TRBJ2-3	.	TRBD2	TGTGCCAGCAGTTACCGCGGGAGAGTCGCAGATACGCAGTATTTT	CASSYRGRVADTQYF
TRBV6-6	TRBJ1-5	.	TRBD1	TGTGCCATGGGACAGGGGAATAGCAATCAGCCCCAGCATTTT	CAMGQGNSNQPQHF
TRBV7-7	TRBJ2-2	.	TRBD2	TGTGCTAGCAGCTTAACCCCTCCTAGCGGGAGTGGCACCGGGGAGCTGTTTTTT	CASSLTPPSGSGTGELFF
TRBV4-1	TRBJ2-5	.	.	TGCGCCAGCAGCCAAGATACCCCTCCTAGCCTGGCGGAAGAGACCCAGTACTTC	CASSQDTPPSLAEETQYF
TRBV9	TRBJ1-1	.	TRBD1	TGTGCCAGCAGCGTATCGGGACAGATGAACACTGAAGCTTTCTTT	CASSVSGQMNTEAFF
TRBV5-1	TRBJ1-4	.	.	TGCGCCAGCAGCAAACAACAGGGCTCTAATGAAAAACTGTTTTTT	CASSKQQGSNEKLFF
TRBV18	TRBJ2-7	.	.	TGTGCCAGCTCACCACCCAACAGGGAGGGCGAGCAGTACTTC	CASSPPNREGEQYF
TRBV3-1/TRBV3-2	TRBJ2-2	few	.	TGTGCCAGCAGCCAAGGACTAGTCGGCCCCGGGGAGCTGTTTTTT	CASSQGLVGPGELFF
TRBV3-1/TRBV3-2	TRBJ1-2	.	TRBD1	TGTGCCAGCAGCCACGGACAGGGAGCGAACTATGGCTACACCTTC	CASSHGQGANYGYTF
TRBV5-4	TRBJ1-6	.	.	TGTGCCAGCAGCTTAGGTGAGGGCTCCCCCCGGAGTTCACCCCTCCACTTT	CASSLGEGSPRSSPLHF
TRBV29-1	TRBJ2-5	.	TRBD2	TGCAGCGTTGCGGCTAGCGGGGGTGGTAGGGAGACCCAGTACTTC	CSVAASGGGRETQYF
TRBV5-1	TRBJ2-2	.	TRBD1	TGCGCCAGCAGCCCGGTGACAGGGGGCCCGGGGGAGCTGTTTTTT	CASSPVTGGPGELFF
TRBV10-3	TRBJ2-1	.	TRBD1	TGTGCCATCAACGGAAGACAGGGGGGCTACAATGAGCAGTTCTTC	CAINGRQGGYNEQFF
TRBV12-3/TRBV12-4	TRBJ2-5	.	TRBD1	TGTGCCAGCAGGACAGGGGTGGAGACCCAGTACTTC	CASRTGVETQYF
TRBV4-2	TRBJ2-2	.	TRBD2	TGTGCCAGCAGCCAAGCCGGGACTAGCGGGGGGTCCGGGGAGCTGTTTTTT	CASSQAGTSGGSGELFF
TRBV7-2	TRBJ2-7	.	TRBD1	TGTGCCAGCAGCTTAGCGGCGTCCAGGGGGCTCGAGCAGTACTTC	CASSLAASRGLEQYF
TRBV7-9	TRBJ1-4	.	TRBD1	TGTGCCAGCAGCTTGGGGGACAGGTTAAAAGAAAAACTGTTTTTT	CASSLGDRLKEKLFF
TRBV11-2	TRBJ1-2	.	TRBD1	TGTGCCAGCAGCTCCCCCGGACAGGGGGGATATGGCTACACCTTC	CASSSPGQGGYGYTF
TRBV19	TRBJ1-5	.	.	TGTGCCGGTTCTCTCGGGGCGGGGCAGCCCCAGCATTTT	CAGSLGAGQPQHF
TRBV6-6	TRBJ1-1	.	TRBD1	TGTGCCAGCAGTCGTGGGACAGGGGGCACTGAAGCTTTCTTT	CASSRGTGGTEAFF
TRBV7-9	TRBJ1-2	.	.	TGTGCCAGCAGCCGAACCTCCGGGTCCAACTATGGCTACACCTTC	CASSRTSGSNYGYTF
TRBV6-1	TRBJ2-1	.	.	TGTGCCAGCAGTGACAGGAATGAGCAGTTCTTC	CASSDRNEQFF
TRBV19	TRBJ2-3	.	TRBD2	TGTGCCAGTAGTATTTGGGGGGGGAGCACAGATACGCAGTATTTT	CASSIWGGSTDTQYF
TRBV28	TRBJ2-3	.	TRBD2	TGTGCCAGCAGGCCAGGCGGGACTAGCGGGGCCCGGTGGGGGCAGTATTTT	CASRPGGTSGARWGQYF
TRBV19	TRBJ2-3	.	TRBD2	TGTGCCAGTAGTACGAGACTAGCGGGGGGACTTCCAGATACGCAGTATTTT	CASSTRLAGGLPDTQYF
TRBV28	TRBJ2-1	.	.	TGTGCCAGCAGTTTGTGGCGCCAGCGCGAGCAGTTCTTC	CASSLWRQREQFF
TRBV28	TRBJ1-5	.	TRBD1	TGTGCCAGCAGCCCGACAGGGCCGTTAGGTCTGCCCCAGCATTTT	CASSPTGPLGLPQHF
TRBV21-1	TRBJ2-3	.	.	TGTGCCAGCAGCTACCTCGATCCCACAGGGGCCACAGATACGCAGTATTTT	CASSYLDPTGATDTQYF
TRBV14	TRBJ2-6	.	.	TGTGCCAGCAGCCATGACAGTCACTCTGGGGCCAACGTCCTGACTTTC	CASSHDSHSGANVLTF
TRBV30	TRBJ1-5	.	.	TGTGCCTGGAGTGGGCAGGAAAGTCAGCCCCAGCATTTT	CAWSGQESQPQHF
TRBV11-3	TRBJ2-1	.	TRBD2	TGTGCCAGCAGCTTGGGGGGGAGCTACAATGAGCAGTTCTTC	CASSLGGSYNEQFF
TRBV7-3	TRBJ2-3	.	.	TGTGCCAGCAGCTTGACGATTACCGAGAGAGGAGATACGCAGTATTTT	CASSLTITERGDTQYF
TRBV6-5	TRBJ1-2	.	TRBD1	TGTGCCAGCAGGAGGGACAGGGGGGCCTACACCTTC	CASRRDRGAYTF
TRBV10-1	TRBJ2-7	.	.	TGCGCCAGCAGTGAGTCGCAGGTCGGTGGTGAGCAGTACTTC	CASSESQVGGEQYF
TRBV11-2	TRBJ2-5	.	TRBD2	TGTGCCAGCAGCAACCGTGCCGGGGAGGGTACTAGGGAGACCCAGTACTTC	CASSNRAGEGTRETQYF
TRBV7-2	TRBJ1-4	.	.	TGTGCCAGCAGCCCCAGACAAGCAACTAATGAAAAACTGTTTTTT	CASSPRQATNEKLFF
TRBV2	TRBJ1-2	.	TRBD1	TGTGCCAGCAGTGGCCCCCGCGACAGGGTAGCTAACTATGGCTACACCTTC	CASSGPRDRVANYGYTF
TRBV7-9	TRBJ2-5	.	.	.	CASSQSGGVILAQYF
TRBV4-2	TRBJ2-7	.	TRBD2	TGTGCCAGCAGCCAAGATAGGAGCGGGGGAACCTACGAGCAGTACTTC	CASSQDRSGGTYEQYF
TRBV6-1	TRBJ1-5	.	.	TGTGCCAGCAGTGAAGTTGGACGGCGGGGTTTGGTGGGTCAGCCCCAGCATTTT	CASSEVGRRGLVGQPQHF
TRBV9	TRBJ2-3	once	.	TGTGCCAGCAGCGTAGGCGGCCCGGCGGATACGCAGTATTTT	CASSVGGPADTQYF
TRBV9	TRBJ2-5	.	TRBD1	TGTGCCAGCAGCGCCTCCAGGCAGGGGGTTGAGACCCAGTACTTC	CASSASRQGVETQYF
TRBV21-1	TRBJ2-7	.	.	TGTGCCAGCACCCGACAGGGGTGGAACGAGCAGTACTTC	CASTRQGWNEQYF